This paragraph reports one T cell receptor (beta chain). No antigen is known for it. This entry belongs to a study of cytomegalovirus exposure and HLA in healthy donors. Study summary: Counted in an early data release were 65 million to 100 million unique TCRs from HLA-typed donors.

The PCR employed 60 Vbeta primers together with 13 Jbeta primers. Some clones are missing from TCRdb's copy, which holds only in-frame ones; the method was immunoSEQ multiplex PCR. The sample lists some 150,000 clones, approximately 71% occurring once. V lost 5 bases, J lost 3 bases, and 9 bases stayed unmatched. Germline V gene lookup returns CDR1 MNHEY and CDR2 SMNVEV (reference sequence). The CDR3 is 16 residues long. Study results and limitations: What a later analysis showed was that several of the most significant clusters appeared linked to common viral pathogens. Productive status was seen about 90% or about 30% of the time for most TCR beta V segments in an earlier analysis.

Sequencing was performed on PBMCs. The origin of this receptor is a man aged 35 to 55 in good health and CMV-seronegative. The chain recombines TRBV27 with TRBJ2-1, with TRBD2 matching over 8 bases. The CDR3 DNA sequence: TGTGCCAGCAGTCCCTCGCGGGGGGAATACTACAATGAGCAGTTCTTC. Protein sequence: CASSPSRGEYYNEQFF.